The text below deals with one T cell receptor beta chain. Its antigen is as yet unknown. This entry comes from a study of OX40 agonist ivuxolimab in advanced cancers. Germline assignment: CDR1 SGHKS and CDR2 YYEKEE (reference sequence). Trimming stripped 2 bases from V and 0 bases from J, with 9 bases between. CDR3 length equals 15 residues. Clones were sequenced by immunoSEQ multiplex PCR, and TCRdb holds only the in-frame ones, with some missing. The sample lists approximately 90,000 clones, around nine tenths seen once, with around 0.29% in the top ten. Study-wide results and caveats: Antigen specificity remained undetermined for the expanded peripheral T cells.

V usage is TRBV5-5 and J usage is TRBJ2-1; D gene unclear. Sequenced material: CD4+ or CD8+ T cells sorted from blood, taken in a trial of the OX40 agonist ivuxolimab. The source of this sequence is an adult with an advanced solid tumor such as melanoma, head and neck, liver or kidney cancer. The CDR3, as DNA: TGTGCCAGCAGCTTTTTCCGGAGCTCCTACAATGAGCAGTTCTTC. Protein sequence: CASSFFRSSYNEQFF. Based on the CDR3 plus reference TRBV5-5 and TRBJ2-1, the full variable domain is DAGVTQSPTHLIKTRGQQVTLRCSPISGHKSVSWYQQVLGQGPQFIFQYYEKEERGRGNFPDRFSARQFPNYSSELNVNALLLGDSALYLCASSFFRSSYNEQFFGPGTRLTVL.